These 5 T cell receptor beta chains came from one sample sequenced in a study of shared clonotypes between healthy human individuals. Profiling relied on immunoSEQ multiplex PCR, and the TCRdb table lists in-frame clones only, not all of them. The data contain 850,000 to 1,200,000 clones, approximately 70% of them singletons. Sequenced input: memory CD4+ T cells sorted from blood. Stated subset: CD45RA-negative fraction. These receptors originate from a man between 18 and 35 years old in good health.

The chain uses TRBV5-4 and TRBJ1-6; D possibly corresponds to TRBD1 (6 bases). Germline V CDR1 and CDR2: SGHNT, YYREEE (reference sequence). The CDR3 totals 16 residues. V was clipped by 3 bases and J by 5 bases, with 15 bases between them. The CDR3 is CASSYAAGADNSPLHF. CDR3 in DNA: TGTGCCAGCAGCTATGCAGCAGGGGCGGATAATTCACCCCTCCACTTT.

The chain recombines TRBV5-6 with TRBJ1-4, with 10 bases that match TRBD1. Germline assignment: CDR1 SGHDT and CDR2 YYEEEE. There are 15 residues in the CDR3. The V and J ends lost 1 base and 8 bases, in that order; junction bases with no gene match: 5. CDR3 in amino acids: CASSLIDRGREKLFF. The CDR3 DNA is TGTGCCAGCAGCTTGATTGACAGGGGGCGCGAAAAACTGTTTTTT.

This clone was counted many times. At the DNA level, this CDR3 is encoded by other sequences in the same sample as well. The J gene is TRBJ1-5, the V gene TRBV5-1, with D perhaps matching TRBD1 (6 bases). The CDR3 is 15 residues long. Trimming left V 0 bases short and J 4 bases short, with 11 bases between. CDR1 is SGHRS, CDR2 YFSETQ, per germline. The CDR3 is CASSLGTEVNQPQHF. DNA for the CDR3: TGCGCCAGCAGCTTGGGGACAGAGGTGAATCAGCCCCAGCATTTT.

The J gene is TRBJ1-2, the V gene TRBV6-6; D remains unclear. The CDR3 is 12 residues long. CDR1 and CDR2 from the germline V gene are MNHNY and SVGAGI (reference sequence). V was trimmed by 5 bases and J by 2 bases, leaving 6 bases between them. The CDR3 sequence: CASSGQNYGYTF. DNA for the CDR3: TGTGCCAGCAGTGGCCAGAACTATGGCTACACCTTC.

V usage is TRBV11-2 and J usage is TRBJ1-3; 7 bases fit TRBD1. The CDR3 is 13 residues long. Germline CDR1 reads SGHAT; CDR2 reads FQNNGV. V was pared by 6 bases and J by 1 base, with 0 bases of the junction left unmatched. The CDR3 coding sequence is TGTGCCAGCAGGACAGGGTCTGGAAACACCATATATTTT. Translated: CASRTGSGNTIYF. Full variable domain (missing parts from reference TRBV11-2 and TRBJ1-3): EAGVAQSPRYKIIEKRQSVAFWCNPISGHATLYWYQQILGQGPKLLIQFQNNGVVDDSQLPKDRFSAERLKGVDSTLKIQPAKLEDSAVYLCASRTGSGNTIYFGEGSWLTVV.